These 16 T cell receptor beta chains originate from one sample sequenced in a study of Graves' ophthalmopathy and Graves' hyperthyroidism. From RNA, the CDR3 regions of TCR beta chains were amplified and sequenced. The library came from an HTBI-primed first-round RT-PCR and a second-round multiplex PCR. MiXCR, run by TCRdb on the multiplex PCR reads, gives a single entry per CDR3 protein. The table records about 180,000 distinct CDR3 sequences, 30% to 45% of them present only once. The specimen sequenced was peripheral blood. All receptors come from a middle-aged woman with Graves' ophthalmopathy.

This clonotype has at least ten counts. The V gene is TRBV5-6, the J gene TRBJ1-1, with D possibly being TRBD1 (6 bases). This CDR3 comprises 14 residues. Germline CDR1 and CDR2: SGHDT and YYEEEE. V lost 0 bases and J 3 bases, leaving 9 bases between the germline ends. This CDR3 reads CASSLAGEYTEAFF. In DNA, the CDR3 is TGTGCCAGCAGCTTGGCAGGGGAGTACACTGAAGCTTTCTTT.

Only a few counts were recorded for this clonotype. In DNA form, the CDR3 reads TGTGCCAGCAGTTACCGACTAGCGGGAGGGATCTACGAGCAGTACTTC. Translated, it gives CASSYRLAGGIYEQYF. The V and J genes are TRBV28 and TRBJ2-7; 14 bases align to TRBD2. J was trimmed by 3 bases and V by 4 bases; bases with no gene match: 5. The V gene's germline CDR1 is MDHEN and CDR2 SYDVKM. The CDR3 is 16 residues long.

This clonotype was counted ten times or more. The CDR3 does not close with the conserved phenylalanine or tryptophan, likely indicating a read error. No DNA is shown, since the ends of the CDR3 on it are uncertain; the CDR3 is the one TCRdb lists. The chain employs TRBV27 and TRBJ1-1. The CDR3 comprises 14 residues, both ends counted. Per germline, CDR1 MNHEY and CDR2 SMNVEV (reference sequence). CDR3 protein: CASSLSTYGTEALL.

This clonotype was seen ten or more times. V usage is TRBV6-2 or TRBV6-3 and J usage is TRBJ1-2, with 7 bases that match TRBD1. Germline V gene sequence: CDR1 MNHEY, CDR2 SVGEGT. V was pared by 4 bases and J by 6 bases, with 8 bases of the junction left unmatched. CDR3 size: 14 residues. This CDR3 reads CASSSTGTVHGYTF. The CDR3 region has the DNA TGTGCCAGCAGTTCGACCGGGACAGTCCATGGCTACACCTTC.

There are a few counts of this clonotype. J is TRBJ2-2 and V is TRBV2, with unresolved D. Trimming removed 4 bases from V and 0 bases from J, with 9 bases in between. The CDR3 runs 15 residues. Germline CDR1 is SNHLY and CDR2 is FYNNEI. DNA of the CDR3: TGTGCCAGCAGTGGTGGGATCTCGAACACCGGGGAGCTGTTTTTT. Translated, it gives CASSGGISNTGELFF.

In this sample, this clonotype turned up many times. CDR3 region: CSAQLGTSTITEAFF. The CDR3 nucleotides are TGCAGCGCCCAACTCGGGACATCAACCATCACTGAAGCTTTCTTT. This sequence joins TRBV29-1 and TRBJ1-1, with D possibly being TRBD1 (6 bases). The CDR3 covers 15 residues. Germline values: CDR1 SQVTM, CDR2 ANQGSEA. The V and J ends lost 7 bases and 4 bases respectively, with 22 bases between them.

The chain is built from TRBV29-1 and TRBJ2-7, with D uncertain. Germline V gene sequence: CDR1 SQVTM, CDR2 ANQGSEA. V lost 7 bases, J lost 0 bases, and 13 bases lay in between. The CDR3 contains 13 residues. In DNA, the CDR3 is TGCAGCGGCCAAGGCGGAACCTCCTACGAGCAGTACTTC. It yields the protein CSGQGGTSYEQYF.

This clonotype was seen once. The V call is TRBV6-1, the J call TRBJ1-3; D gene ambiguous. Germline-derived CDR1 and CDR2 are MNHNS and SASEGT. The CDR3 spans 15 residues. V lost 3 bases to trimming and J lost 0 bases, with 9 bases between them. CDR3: CASSEGTSSGNTIYF. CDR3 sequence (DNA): TGTGCCAGCAGTGAGGGTACTAGCTCTGGAAACACCATATATTTT.

CDR3 amino acids: CASSLVPGGLLYTGELFF. The DNA for the CDR3 is TGTGCCAGCAGCTTAGTTCCCGGGGGGCTCCTCTACACCGGGGAGCTGTTTTTT. The chain carries TRBV11-2 and TRBJ2-2, with D tentatively TRBD2 (7 bases). The CDR3 covers 18 residues. The V and J ends lost 1 base and 3 bases respectively, with 18 bases between them. In germline, CDR1 is SGHAT, CDR2 FQNNGV.

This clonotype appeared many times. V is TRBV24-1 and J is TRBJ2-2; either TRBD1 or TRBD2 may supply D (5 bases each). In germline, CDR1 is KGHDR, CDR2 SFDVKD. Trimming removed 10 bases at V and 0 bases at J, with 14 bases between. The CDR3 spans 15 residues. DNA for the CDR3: TGTGCCACTACAGCCGGGACGGCGAACACCGGGGAGCTGTTTTTT. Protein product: CATTAGTANTGELFF.

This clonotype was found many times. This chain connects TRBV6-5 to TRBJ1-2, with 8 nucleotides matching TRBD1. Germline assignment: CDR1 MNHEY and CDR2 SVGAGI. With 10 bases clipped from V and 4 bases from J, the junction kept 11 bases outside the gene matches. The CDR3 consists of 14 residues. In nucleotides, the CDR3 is TGTGCCACCGACGGTACAGGGGGTTCCTATGGCTACACCTTC. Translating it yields CATDGTGGSYGYTF.

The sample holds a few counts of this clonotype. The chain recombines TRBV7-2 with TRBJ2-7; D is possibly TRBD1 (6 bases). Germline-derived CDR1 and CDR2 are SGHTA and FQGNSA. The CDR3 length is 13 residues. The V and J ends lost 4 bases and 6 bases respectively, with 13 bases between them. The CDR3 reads CASSYNTGTEQYF. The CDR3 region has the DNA TGTGCCAGCAGCTACAATACAGGGACCGAGCAGTACTTC.

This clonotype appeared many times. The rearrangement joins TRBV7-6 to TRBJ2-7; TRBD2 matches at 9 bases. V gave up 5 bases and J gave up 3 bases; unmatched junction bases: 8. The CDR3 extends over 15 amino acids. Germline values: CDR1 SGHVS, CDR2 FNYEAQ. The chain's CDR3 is CASSPLAGGDYEQYF. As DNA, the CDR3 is TGTGCCAGCAGCCCCTTGGCGGGAGGGGACTACGAGCAGTACTTC.

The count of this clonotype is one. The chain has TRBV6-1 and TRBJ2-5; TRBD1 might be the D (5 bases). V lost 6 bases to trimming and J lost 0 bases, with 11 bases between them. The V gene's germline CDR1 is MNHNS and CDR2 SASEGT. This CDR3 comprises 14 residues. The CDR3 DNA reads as TGTGCCAGCAGGACGACAGCTGACCAAGAGACCCAGTACTTC. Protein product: CASRTTADQETQYF.

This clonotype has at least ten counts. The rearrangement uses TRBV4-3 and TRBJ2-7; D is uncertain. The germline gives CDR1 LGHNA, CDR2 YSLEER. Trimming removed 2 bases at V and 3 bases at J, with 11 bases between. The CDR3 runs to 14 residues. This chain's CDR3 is CASSQSSRDYEQYF. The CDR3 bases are TGCGCCAGCAGCCAATCGAGTCGCGACTACGAGCAGTACTTC.

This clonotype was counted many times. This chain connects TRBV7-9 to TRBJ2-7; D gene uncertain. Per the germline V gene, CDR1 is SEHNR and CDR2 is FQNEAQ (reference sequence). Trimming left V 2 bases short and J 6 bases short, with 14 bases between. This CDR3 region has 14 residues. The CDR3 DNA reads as TGTGCCAGCAGCTTACACCCGGGCCCCTTCGAGCAGTACTTC. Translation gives CASSLHPGPFEQYF.